This entry lists 4 T cell receptor beta chains sequenced from one sample in a study of regulatory T cells in long-lasting Graves disease. Time point reported: newly diagnosed GD, antithyroid drugs for less than 3 months. From PBMCs, RNA was extracted and then used to make the TCR library. For TCR beta, libraries came from iRepertoire HTBI primers and Arm-PCR of CDR3 regions. MiXCR, run by TCRdb on the multiplex PCR reads, gives a single entry per CDR3 protein. The table includes 510,000 or so distinct CDR3 sequences, around 12% detected once. These data were likewise used in another study, on T cells in Graves' hyperthyroidism and ophthalmopathy.

The sample here was peripheral blood mononuclear cells (PBMCs), taken at new diagnosis, from a patient treated with antithyroid drugs. All receptors derive from a woman under 40 with Graves disease.

In this sample, this clonotype turned up many times. Here the CDR3 DNA reads TGTGCCAGCTCGCCCATAGCCGGCTACGAGCAGTACTTC. Translation: CASSPIAGYEQYF. This chain uses TRBV18 with TRBJ2-7; D is unresolved. Germline values: CDR1 KGHSH, CDR2 LQKENI. The CDR3 sequence is 13 residues long. V lost 6 bases to trimming and J lost 3 bases, with 12 bases between them.

This clonotype was seen more than once but under ten times. A much larger clone differs by one base, so this may be a read error. The chain uses TRBV2 and TRBJ2-2; D is ambiguous. Germline V gene sequence: CDR1 SNHLY, CDR2 FYNNEI. Trimming took off 5 bases at V and 3 bases at J, with 13 bases between the two ends. The CDR3 covers 15 residues. The DNA of the CDR3 is TGTGCCAGCAGTCCTTGGTTTGGTGACACCGGGGAGCTGTTTTTT. Translation gives CASSPWFGDTGELFF.

The sample holds many counts of this clonotype. The chain recombines TRBV5-1 with TRBJ2-4; no reliable D call. There are 19 residues in the CDR3. Deletions cut 4 bases from V and 0 bases from J, with 23 bases between. CDR1 is SGHRS and CDR2 is YFSETQ in the germline V gene. CDR3 sequence reads: CASSPRTPAALLAKNIQYF. Here the CDR3 DNA reads TGCGCCAGCAGCCCCAGAACCCCGGCAGCGTTACTAGCCAAAAACATTCAGTACTTC.

This clonotype was counted ten times or more. V gene TRBV9 combines with J gene TRBJ2-2, with unresolved D. This CDR3 has 14 residues. From germline, CDR1 is SGDLS and CDR2 YYNGEE. Trimming stripped 4 bases from V and 3 bases from J, with 10 bases between. The CDR3 DNA reads as TGTGCCAGCAGCTCATACCGGGACACCGGGGAGCTGTTTTTT. Translated, it gives CASSSYRDTGELFF.